This T cell receptor beta chain came from a study of response to subunit inactivated influenza vaccine. Study results and limitations: Few additional T cells are recruited per seasonal influenza vaccination, authors suggested.

V lost 8 bases, J lost 5 bases, and 8 bases stayed unmatched. Germline V gene lookup returns CDR1 ENHRY and CDR2 SYGVKD. This CDR3 contains 13 residues. Details on this clonotype: Its antigen is unknown.

TCRdb called the RT-PCR reads again in MiXCR, with one record for every CDR3 protein. Found here are 540,000 or so distinct CDR3 sequences, over 10% of them singletons; the top ten hold under 15%. J is TRBJ2-7 and V is TRBV10-3, with 8 bases matching TRBD2. The TCR comes from a man aged 45 to 65 who received an inactivated influenza vaccine. The sample consisted of PBMCs from blood, taken 40 to 50 days after vaccination. The CDR3 sequence: CAIGSGSPHEQYF. As DNA, the CDR3 is TGTGCCATCGGGAGCGGGAGTCCCCACGAGCAGTACTTC.